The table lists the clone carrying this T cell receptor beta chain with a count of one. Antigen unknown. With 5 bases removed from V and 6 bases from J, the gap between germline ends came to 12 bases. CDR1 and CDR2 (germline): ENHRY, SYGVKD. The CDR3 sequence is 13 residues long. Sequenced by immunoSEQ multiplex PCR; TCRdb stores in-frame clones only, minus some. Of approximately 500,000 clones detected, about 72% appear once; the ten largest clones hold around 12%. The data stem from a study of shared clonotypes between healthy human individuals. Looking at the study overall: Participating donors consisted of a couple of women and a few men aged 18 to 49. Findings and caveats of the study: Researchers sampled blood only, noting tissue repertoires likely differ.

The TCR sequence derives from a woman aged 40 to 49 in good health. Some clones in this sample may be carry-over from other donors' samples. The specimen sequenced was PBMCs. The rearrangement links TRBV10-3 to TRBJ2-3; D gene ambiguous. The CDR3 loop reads CAISPDPADTQYF. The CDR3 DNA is TGTGCCATCAGTCCCGACCCCGCTGATACGCAGTATTTT.